The 26 T cell receptor beta chains below were found in one sample sequenced in a study of OX40 agonist ivuxolimab in advanced cancers. The assay was immunoSEQ multiplex PCR, and TCRdb's table has in-frame clones only and misses some. The sample has around 94,000 clones; about 90% are singletons. The sample was CD4+ or CD8+ T cells sorted from blood, taken in a trial of the OX40 agonist ivuxolimab. All receptors come from an adult with an advanced solid tumor such as melanoma, head and neck, liver or kidney cancer.

The chain joins TRBV5-1 to TRBJ2-3; D is uncertain. The CDR3 covers 13 residues. Trimming shortened V by 4 bases and J by 0 bases, and 6 bases separated the two germline ends. CDR1 and CDR2 from the germline V gene are SGHRS and YFSETQ. The CDR3 nucleotides are TGCGCCAGCAGCATGTCTAGCACAGATACGCAGTATTTT. Residues: CASSMSSTDTQYF. Variable domain in full (rest from reference TRBV5-1 and TRBJ2-3): KAGVTQTPRYLIKTRGQQVTLSCSPISGHRSVSWYQQTPGQGLQFLFEYFSETQRNKGNFPGRFSGRQFSNSRSEMNVSTLELGDSALYLCASSMSSTDTQYFGPGTRLTVL.

J is TRBJ1-2 and V is TRBV5-1; D is undetermined. This CDR3 is built from 14 residues. Germline V CDR1 and CDR2: SGHRS, YFSETQ. The ends were cut back, 0 bases at V and 5 bases at J, with 11 bases in the middle. The chain's CDR3 is CASSLDGEAYGYTF. DNA for the CDR3: TGCGCCAGCAGCTTGGACGGAGAGGCGTATGGCTACACCTTC.

This chain joins TRBV29-1 and TRBJ2-4; 7 bases map to TRBD2. The CDR3 is 13 residues long. V lost 1 base to trimming and J lost 8 bases; unmatched junction nucleotides: 5. Germline V lookup: CDR1 SQVTM, CDR2 ANQGSEA. CDR3 DNA sequence: TGCAGCGTTGAAGGCCCTGGGGGGGACATTCAGTACTTC. Translation: CSVEGPGGDIQYF.

A single count supports this clone. The rearrangement uses TRBV6-5 and TRBJ1-5; possible D gene TRBD1, 5 bases. V dropped 0 bases and J dropped 5 bases, with 8 bases sitting between them. Germline values: CDR1 MNHEY, CDR2 SVGAGI. This CDR3 spans 14 amino acids. As DNA, the CDR3 is TGTGCCAGCAGTTACTCCAGGGCTGATCAGCCCCAGCATTTT. It translates to CASSYSRADQPQHF.

V usage is TRBV5-1 and J usage is TRBJ1-4; D unclear. V lost 2 bases, J lost 8 bases, and 13 bases lay in between. Germline loops: CDR1 SGHRS, CDR2 YFSETQ. This CDR3 spans 14 amino acids. Here the CDR3 DNA reads TGCGCCAGCAGCTTTTCCGGGCTCGGCGAAAAACTGTTTTTT. Amino acids: CASSFSGLGEKLFF.

CDR3 in amino acids: CASSQLGGNTEAFF. The CDR3 DNA is TGTGCCAGCAGCCAATTGGGGGGTAACACTGAAGCTTTCTTT. The chain couples TRBV14 to TRBJ1-1; weak D call: TRBD1 (5 bases). Germline CDR1 SGHDN, CDR2 FVKESK. The CDR3 sequence is 14 residues long. Trimming stripped 2 bases from V and 2 bases from J, with 9 bases between.

CDR3 sequence: CSAVGQAEEEQYF. CDR3 sequence (DNA): TGCAGCGCCGTGGGACAGGCGGAAGAAGAGCAGTACTTC. The chain joins TRBV29-1 to TRBJ2-7, with 8 positions matching TRBD1. This CDR3 comprises 13 residues. Germline V lookup: CDR1 SQVTM, CDR2 ANQGSEA. V trimming: 7 bases; J trimming: 7 bases; junction bases outside the gene matches: 12.

The chain recombines TRBV30 with TRBJ2-7; 8 positions agree with TRBD2. After removal of 4 bases from V and 1 base from J, the junction contained 9 bases not matched to a gene. Germline V CDR1 and CDR2: GTSNPN, SVGIG (reference sequence). The CDR3 is 15 residues long. CDR3 DNA sequence: TGTGCCTGGACCCCACTAGCGGTGCTGTCCTACGAGCAGTACTTC. Its protein product is CAWTPLAVLSYEQYF.

J is TRBJ2-3 and V is TRBV5-1; D possibly corresponds to TRBD2 (5 bases). This CDR3 region has 16 residues. V was pared by 7 bases and J by 3 bases, with 21 bases between. Germline V gene sequence: CDR1 SGHRS, CDR2 YFSETQ. CDR3 loop: CASSFWAGTGTDTQYF. In DNA, the CDR3 is TGCGCCAGCTCCTTTTGGGCGGGTACCGGTACAGATACGCAGTATTTT.

This clone was recorded a few times. The chain combines TRBV6-5 with TRBJ1-2; no definite D call. The length of the CDR3 is 14 residues. Between the trimmed V and J ends, which lost 5 bases and 10 bases, there was a span of 20 bases. Germline-derived CDR1 and CDR2 are MNHEY and SVGAGI. The CDR3 here is CASSPRPGPAHYTF. The DNA for the CDR3 is TGTGCCAGCAGTCCCCGTCCCGGTCCCGCTCACTACACCTTC.

The rearrangement uses TRBV10-2 and TRBJ2-2; 11 bases are shared with TRBD2. CDR3 length: 17 residues. Germline lookup yields CDR1 WSHSY and CDR2 SAAADI. V lost 4 bases and J lost 4; bases outside the gene matches: 8. CDR3 sequence reads: CASSATSGSLGTGELFF. The CDR3 DNA reads as TGCGCCAGCAGTGCTACTAGCGGGAGCTTGGGCACCGGGGAGCTGTTTTTT.

The V call is TRBV11-3, the J call TRBJ2-7; TRBD1 matches 11 bases. The CDR3 runs to 13 residues. Germline V CDR1 and CDR2: SGHNT, YENEEA. V trimming: 6 bases; J trimming: 7 bases; junction bases outside the gene matches: 5. CDR3 DNA sequence: TGTGCCAGCAGGGGGGACAGGGGGGTTGAGCAGTACTTC. Translation gives CASRGDRGVEQYF.

The genes are TRBV11-2 and TRBJ2-4, with 10 nucleotides matching TRBD1. The CDR3 has 14 residues. V gave up 4 bases and J gave up 6 bases; unmatched junction bases: 3. Germline CDR1 and CDR2: SGHAT and FQNNGV. DNA of the CDR3: TGTGCCAGCAGCTACAGGACAGGGGGAAACATTCAGTACTTC. It translates to CASSYRTGGNIQYF. The full variable domain, rest sourced from reference TRBV11-2 and TRBJ2-4, is EAGVAQSPRYKIIEKRQSVAFWCNPISGHATLYWYQQILGQGPKLLIQFQNNGVVDDSQLPKDRFSAERLKGVDSTLKIQPAKLEDSAVYLCASSYRTGGNIQYFGAGTRLSVL.

J is TRBJ1-2 and V is TRBV9; no reliable D call. Germline CDR1 reads SGDLS; CDR2 reads YYNGEE. CDR3 size: 14 residues. Trimming shortened V by 0 bases and J by 2 bases, and 8 bases separated the two germline ends. This CDR3 reads CASSVGGRNYGYTF. CDR3 in DNA: TGTGCCAGCAGCGTAGGGGGTCGCAACTATGGCTACACCTTC.

This clone has a single count. This chain links TRBV7-9 with TRBJ2-5; D is undetermined. CDR3 length: 15 residues. Germline CDR1 SEHNR, CDR2 FQNEAQ (reference sequence). Trimming stripped 0 bases from V and 5 bases from J, with 13 bases between. CDR3 DNA sequence: TGTGCCAGCAGCTTAGCGCCACGACCGGTGGAGACCCAGTACTTC. It is translated as CASSLAPRPVETQYF.

This clone was observed once. This chain links TRBV11-2 with TRBJ2-3; 7 bases map to TRBD2. V was pared by 1 base and J by 2 bases, with 3 bases of the junction left unmatched. This CDR3 has 15 residues. The germline gives CDR1 SGHAT, CDR2 FQNNGV. CDR3 in amino acids: CASSLVGGTTDTQYF. The CDR3 DNA reads as TGTGCCAGCAGCTTAGTCGGGGGGACCACAGATACGCAGTATTTT.

A remark on this clone: A read error may account for a junction end that differs from germline. The J gene is TRBJ2-5, the V gene TRBV7-7; perhaps TRBD2 as D (5 bases). Germline lookup yields CDR1 SSHAT and CDR2 FNYEAQ (reference sequence). The CDR3 loop spans 15 amino acids. The CDR3 region has the DNA TGTGCTAGCAGCTTAGCGAAAGCGGTCCAAGAGACCCAGTACTTC. Its protein is CASSLAKAVQETQYF.

The gene calls are TRBV7-2 and TRBJ2-7, with 10 bases matching TRBD2. Unmatched junction bases numbered 7, after V lost 2 bases and J lost 6 bases. CDR1 and CDR2 (germline): SGHTA, FQGNSA. The CDR3 runs to 15 residues. The CDR3 protein is CASSLLQREGLEQYF. The CDR3 DNA follows: TGTGCCAGCAGCTTACTCCAGCGGGAGGGGCTCGAGCAGTACTTC.

The chain is built from TRBV5-5 and TRBJ1-5; D uncertain. Trimming removed 3 bases from V and 1 base from J, with 8 bases in between. Germline V gene sequence: CDR1 SGHKS, CDR2 YYEKEE (reference sequence). CDR3 size: 14 residues. CDR3 in DNA: TGTGCCAGCAGCTATCTGGGAAGCAATCAGCCCCAGCATTTT. Translated: CASSYLGSNQPQHF.

The chain combines TRBV7-8 with TRBJ1-2; 8 nucleotides line up with TRBD1. CDR1 is SGHVS, CDR2 FQNEAQ, per germline. After removal of 1 base from V and 4 bases from J, the junction contained 5 bases not matched to a gene. CDR3 length equals 15 residues. The CDR3 DNA sequence: TGTGCCAGCAGCTTAGGAGGACAGGGAACCTATGGCTACACCTTC. Amino acid sequence: CASSLGGQGTYGYTF. Supplemented by reference TRBV7-8 and TRBJ1-2, the full variable domain reads GAGVSQSPRYKVAKRGQDVALRCDPISGHVSLFWYQQALGQGPEFLTYFQNEAQLDKSGLPSDRFFAERPEGSVSTLKIQRTQQEDSAVYLCASSLGGQGTYGYTFGSGTRLTVV.

This rearrangement joins TRBV21-1 to TRBJ1-2. TRBV21-1 is reported as a pseudogene. The CDR3 is 14 amino acids. The CDR3 is CASSSKGPASGYTF. CDR3 sequence (DNA): TGTGCCAGCAGCAGTAAGGGGCCAGCCAGCGGGTACACCTTC.

The chain couples TRBV19 to TRBJ2-1; tentative D call: TRBD1 (5 bases). V lost 1 base to trimming and J lost 9 bases, with 13 bases between them. The CDR3 totals 14 residues. Germline CDR1 LNHDA, CDR2 SQIVND (reference sequence). The CDR3: CASSIVAGSSEQFF. The CDR3 DNA follows: TGTGCCAGTAGTATAGTTGCAGGGTCTAGTGAGCAGTTCTTC.

The chain combines TRBV5-1 with TRBJ1-3; D might be TRBD1 (6 bases). V was clipped by 0 bases and J by 2 bases, with 9 bases between them. CDR1 and CDR2 from the germline V gene are SGHRS and YFSETQ. This CDR3 comprises 15 residues. Written as DNA, the CDR3 is TGCGCCAGCAGCTTGGACAGGGAAGCTGGAAACACCATATATTTT. Amino acids: CASSLDREAGNTIYF. Full variable domain (outside the CDR3, taken from reference TRBV5-1 and TRBJ1-3): KAGVTQTPRYLIKTRGQQVTLSCSPISGHRSVSWYQQTPGQGLQFLFEYFSETQRNKGNFPGRFSGRQFSNSRSEMNVSTLELGDSALYLCASSLDREAGNTIYFGEGSWLTVV.

The chain is built from TRBV28 and TRBJ2-5, with 11 bases that match TRBD2. The CDR3 is 16 amino acids. Germline CDR1 reads MDHEN; CDR2 reads SYDVKM. V lost 6 bases to trimming and J lost 5 bases; unmatched junction nucleotides: 11. CDR3 nucleotide sequence: TGTGCCAGCAGCCGAGCTGTAGCGGGAGGGTACGAGACCCAGTACTTC. This codes for CASSRAVAGGYETQYF. The whole variable domain, remainder taken from reference TRBV28 and TRBJ2-5, is DVKVTQSSRYLVKRTGEKVFLECVQDMDHENMFWYRQDPGLGLRLIYFSYDVKMKEKGDIPEGYSVSREKKERFSLILESASTNQTSMYLCASSRAVAGGYETQYFGPGTRLLVL.

The chain carries TRBV9 and TRBJ2-2; 10 bases are shared with TRBD2. V was clipped by 0 bases and J by 5 bases; unmatched bases: 4. CDR1 and CDR2 (germline): SGDLS, YYNGEE. This CDR3 spans 16 amino acids. DNA of the CDR3: TGTGCCAGCAGCGTAGCCGTGACTAGCGGGACCGGGGAGCTGTTTTTT. Translating it yields CASSVAVTSGTGELFF.

This clone was seen more than once but under ten times. The chain combines TRBV11-3 with TRBJ2-7; 7 bases are a match to TRBD1. The trim removed 4 bases at V and 0 bases at J, leaving 9 bases unmatched. From germline, CDR1 is SGHNT and CDR2 YENEEA. The CDR3 has 16 amino acids. The CDR3 sequence: CASSYDWDRSSYEQYF. CDR3 DNA sequence: TGTGCCAGCAGCTATGATTGGGACAGATCCTCCTACGAGCAGTACTTC.